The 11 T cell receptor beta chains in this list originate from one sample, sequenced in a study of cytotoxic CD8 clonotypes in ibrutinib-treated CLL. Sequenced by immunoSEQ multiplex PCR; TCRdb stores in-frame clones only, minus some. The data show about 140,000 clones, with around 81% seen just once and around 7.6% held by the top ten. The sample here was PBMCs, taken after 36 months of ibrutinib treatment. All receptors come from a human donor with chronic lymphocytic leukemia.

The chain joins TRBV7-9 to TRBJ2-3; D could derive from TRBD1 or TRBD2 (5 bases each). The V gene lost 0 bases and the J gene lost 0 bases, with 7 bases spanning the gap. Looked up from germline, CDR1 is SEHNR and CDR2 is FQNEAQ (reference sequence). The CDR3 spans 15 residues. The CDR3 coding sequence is TGTGCCAGCAGCTTAGCCGGGACCAGCACAGATACGCAGTATTTT. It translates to CASSLAGTSTDTQYF.

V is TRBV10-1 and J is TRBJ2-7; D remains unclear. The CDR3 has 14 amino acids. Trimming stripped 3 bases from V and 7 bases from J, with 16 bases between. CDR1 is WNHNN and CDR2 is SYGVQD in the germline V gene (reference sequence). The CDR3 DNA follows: TGCGCCAGCAGTGACACAATAGGGTCGGAAGAGCAGTACTTC. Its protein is CASSDTIGSEEQYF.

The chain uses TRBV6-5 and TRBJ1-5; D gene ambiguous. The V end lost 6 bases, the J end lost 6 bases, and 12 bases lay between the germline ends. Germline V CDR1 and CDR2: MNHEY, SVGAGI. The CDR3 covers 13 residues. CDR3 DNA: TGTGCCAGCAGCTCTCTTTCCGGTCAGCCCCAGCATTTT. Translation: CASSSLSGQPQHF.

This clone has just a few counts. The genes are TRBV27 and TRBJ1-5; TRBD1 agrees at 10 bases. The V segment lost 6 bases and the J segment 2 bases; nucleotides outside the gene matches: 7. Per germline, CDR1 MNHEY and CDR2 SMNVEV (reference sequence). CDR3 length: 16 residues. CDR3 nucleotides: TGTGCCAGCAGACCTTCTGACAGGGGGCGCAATCAGCCCCAGCATTTT. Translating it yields CASRPSDRGRNQPQHF.

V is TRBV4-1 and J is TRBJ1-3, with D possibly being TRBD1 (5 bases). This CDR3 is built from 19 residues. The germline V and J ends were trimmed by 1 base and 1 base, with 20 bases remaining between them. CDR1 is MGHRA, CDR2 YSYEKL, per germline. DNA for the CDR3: TGCGCCAGCAGCCAAGGCCGGCCAAGGGGACGGGGATCTGGAAACACCATATATTTT. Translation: CASSQGRPRGRGSGNTIYF.

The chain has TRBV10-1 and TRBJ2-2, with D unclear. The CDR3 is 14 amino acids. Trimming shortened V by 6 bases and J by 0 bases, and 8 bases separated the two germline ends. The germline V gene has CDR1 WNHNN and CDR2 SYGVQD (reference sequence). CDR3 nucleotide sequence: TGCGCCAGCAGCCTCGACGCGAACACCGGGGAGCTGTTTTTT. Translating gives CASSLDANTGELFF.

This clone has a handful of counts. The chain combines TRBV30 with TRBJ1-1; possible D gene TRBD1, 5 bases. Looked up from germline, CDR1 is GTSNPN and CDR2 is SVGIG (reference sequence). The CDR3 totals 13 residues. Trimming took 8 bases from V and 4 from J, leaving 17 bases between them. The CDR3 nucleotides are TGTGCCGGGACCGCTACTCCGGGCACTGAAGCTTTCTTT. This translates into CAGTATPGTEAFF.

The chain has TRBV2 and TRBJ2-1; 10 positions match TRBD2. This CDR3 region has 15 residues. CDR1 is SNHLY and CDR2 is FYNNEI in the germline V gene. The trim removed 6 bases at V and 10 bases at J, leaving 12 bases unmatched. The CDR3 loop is CASSPLAGASLEQFF. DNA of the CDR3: TGTGCCAGCAGCCCTCTAGCGGGGGCATCCCTCGAGCAGTTCTTC. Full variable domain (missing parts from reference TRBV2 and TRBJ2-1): EPEVTQTPSHQVTQMGQEVILRCVPISNHLYFYWYRQILGQKVEFLVSFYNNEISEKSEIFDDQFSVERPDGSNFTLKIRSTKLEDSAMYFCASSPLAGASLEQFFGPGTRLTVL.

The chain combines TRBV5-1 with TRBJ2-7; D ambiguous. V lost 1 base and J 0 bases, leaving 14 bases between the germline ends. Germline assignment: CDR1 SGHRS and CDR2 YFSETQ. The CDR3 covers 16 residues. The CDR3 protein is CASSLNSAASSYEQYF. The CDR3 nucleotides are TGCGCCAGCAGCTTGAATTCTGCCGCGAGCTCCTACGAGCAGTACTTC.

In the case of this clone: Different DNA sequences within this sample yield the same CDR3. The CDR3 loop is CASTQNRGRTGSQPQHF. For the CDR3, the DNA is TGTGCCAGTACTCAAAACCGTGGGCGAACAGGTTCTCAGCCCCAGCATTTT. The chain couples TRBV18 to TRBJ1-5, with D possibly being TRBD1 (5 bases). Germline loops: CDR1 KGHSH, CDR2 LQKENI. This CDR3 spans 17 amino acids. V gave up 9 bases and J gave up 6 bases, with 27 bases separating them.

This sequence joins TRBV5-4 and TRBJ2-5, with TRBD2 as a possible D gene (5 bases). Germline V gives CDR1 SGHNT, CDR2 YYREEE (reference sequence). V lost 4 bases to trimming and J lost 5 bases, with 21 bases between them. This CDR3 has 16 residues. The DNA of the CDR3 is TGTGCCAGCAGCCGCGGCCCAGACAACCCGGGGGAGACCCAGTACTTC. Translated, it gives CASSRGPDNPGETQYF.